Following are 17 T cell receptor beta chains from one sample sequenced in a study of cytomegalovirus exposure and HLA in healthy donors. With 60 Vbeta and 13 Jbeta primers, the PCR was carried out. Data came from immunoSEQ multiplex PCR; TCRdb stores just in-frame clones and leaves some out. The data hold a few hundred thousand clones, with roughly 80% observed a single time. What was sequenced was PBMCs. These receptors were taken from a man younger than 45 in good health and CMV-seronegative.

Worth noting for this clone: A read error may produce the germline difference seen at one junction end. The genes are TRBV28 and TRBJ1-2, with D hard to call. CDR1 and CDR2 from the germline V gene are MDHEN and SYDVKM. The CDR3 runs 13 residues. The CDR3, as DNA: TGTGCCAGCAGTTGGAGGGCTAAGTATGGCTACACCTTC. Translation: CASSWRAKYGYTF.

This clone was recorded a few times. The chain combines TRBV27 with TRBJ1-6; no reliable D call. Germline loops: CDR1 MNHEY, CDR2 SMNVEV (reference sequence). The V gene lost 2 bases and the J gene lost 10 bases, with 12 bases spanning the gap. The CDR3 extends over 14 amino acids. The CDR3 nucleotides are TGTGCCAGCAGTTTAAGGCCCATCGGGTCACCCCTCCACTTT. It encodes CASSLRPIGSPLHF.

J is TRBJ1-2 and V is TRBV28, with TRBD1 as a possible D gene (6 bases). Per germline, CDR1 MDHEN and CDR2 SYDVKM. V dropped 4 bases and J dropped 5 bases, with 11 bases sitting between them. The CDR3 extends over 13 amino acids. The CDR3 DNA follows: TGTGCCAGCAGTTACTCAGGGGTTTATGGCTACACCTTC. Its protein product is CASSYSGVYGYTF.

This chain links TRBV28 with TRBJ1-5; 8 bases fit TRBD1. This CDR3 is 15 amino acids long. V shed 4 bases, J shed 4 bases, and the junction held 6 bases outside the gene matches. Germline-derived CDR1 and CDR2 are MDHEN and SYDVKM. The CDR3 sequence is CASSSDRGRNQPQHF. The CDR3 region has the DNA TGTGCCAGCAGTTCCGACAGGGGCCGAAATCAGCCCCAGCATTTT. Complete variable domain (other parts from reference TRBV28 and TRBJ1-5): DVKVTQSSRYLVKRTGEKVFLECVQDMDHENMFWYRQDPGLGLRLIYFSYDVKMKEKGDIPEGYSVSREKKERFSLILESASTNQTSMYLCASSSDRGRNQPQHFGDGTRLSIL.

The chain joins TRBV9 to TRBJ1-4; possible D gene TRBD1, 6 bases. Germline V lookup: CDR1 SGDLS, CDR2 YYNGEE. This CDR3 has 14 residues. The ends were cut back, 4 bases at V and 4 bases at J, with 11 bases in the middle. CDR3 amino acids: CASSPGQINEKLFF. CDR3 nucleotides: TGTGCCAGCAGCCCAGGACAGATTAATGAAAAACTGTTTTTT.

CDR3 region: CASWRSSTGGETQYF. The CDR3 DNA reads TGTGCCAGCTGGCGGAGTTCGACAGGAGGAGAGACCCAGTACTTC. This sequence joins TRBV18 and TRBJ2-5; a weak D match, TRBD1 (6 bases). The CDR3 is made up of 15 amino acids. With 7 bases removed from V and 4 bases from J, the gap between germline ends came to 19 bases. Germline lookup yields CDR1 KGHSH and CDR2 LQKENI.

The chain employs TRBV7-8 and TRBJ1-6; no clear D. This CDR3 has 13 amino acids. Trimming took 4 bases from V and 8 from J, leaving 9 bases between them. Germline V gene data show CDR1 as SGHVS and CDR2 as FQNEAQ. The CDR3: CASSYLADSPLHF. The CDR3 DNA is TGTGCCAGCAGCTACCTTGCAGATTCACCCCTCCACTTT.

The rearrangement joins TRBV6-5 to TRBJ2-2; 10 nucleotides line up with TRBD1. The CDR3 sequence is 15 residues long. J was trimmed by 9 bases and V by 0 bases; bases with no gene match: 4. CDR1 MNHEY and CDR2 SVGAGI come from the germline V gene. Here the CDR3 DNA reads TGTGCCAGCAGTTACTCTGGGACAGGGGACCGGGAGCTGTTTTTT. The encoded protein is CASSYSGTGDRELFF.

This chain connects TRBV28 to TRBJ1-5; the match to TRBD1 covers 8 bases. This CDR3 has 16 amino acids. Germline assignment: CDR1 MDHEN and CDR2 SYDVKM. Trimming at V came to 5 bases and at J to 4 bases, leaving 10 bases not matched to a gene. The CDR3 nucleotides are TGTGCCAGCAGTACCTCCACAGGGGGAGCAAATCAGCCCCAGCATTTT. It yields the protein CASSTSTGGANQPQHF.

The CDR3 region has the DNA TGTGCCAGCAGCCAAGGGTTCGGGGTAGGAAACACCATATATTTT. Translated, it gives CASSQGFGVGNTIYF. V is TRBV14 and J is TRBJ1-3, with no clear D. Germline CDR1 and CDR2: SGHDN and FVKESK. Between the trimmed V and J ends, which lost 1 base and 4 bases, there was a span of 11 bases. CDR3 size: 15 residues.

The chain uses TRBV4-3 and TRBJ2-5; tentative D call: TRBD2 (6 bases). V was cut by 9 bases and J by 5 bases, with 16 bases left in between. This CDR3 contains 13 residues. The germline V gene encodes CDR1 LGHNA and CDR2 YSLEER. The CDR3 sequence: CARGTGDLETQYF. The CDR3 bases are TGCGCCAGGGGGACTGGGGATCTCGAGACCCAGTACTTC.

V is TRBV6-5 and J is TRBJ2-7, with 9 bases identical to TRBD1. V was pared by 2 bases and J by 5 bases, with 4 bases of the junction left unmatched. Germline V lookup: CDR1 MNHEY, CDR2 SVGAGI. The CDR3 loop spans 14 amino acids. In DNA, the CDR3 is TGTGCCAGCAGTTACAGGGACAGGGAGGACGAGCAGTACTTC. It is translated as CASSYRDREDEQYF.

This chain links TRBV27 with TRBJ1-4, with D unresolved. From germline, CDR1 is MNHEY and CDR2 SMNVEV (reference sequence). This CDR3 contains 14 residues. Trimming pared 6 bases from V and 0 bases from J, leaving 8 bases between. CDR3 amino acids: CASRRIATNEKLFF. The CDR3 bases are TGTGCCAGCAGGAGGATTGCAACTAATGAAAAACTGTTTTTT.

This chain connects TRBV11-2 to TRBJ2-2, with 10 bases lining up with TRBD1. Trimming took 2 bases from V and 8 from J; bases not matched to a gene: 17. The CDR3 runs to 19 residues. Germline assignment: CDR1 SGHAT and CDR2 FQNNGV. The CDR3 DNA follows: TGTGCCAGCAGCTTATACTCTACGCCGGGGACAGGGGCTCCGGGGGAGCTGTTTTTT. Protein: CASSLYSTPGTGAPGELFF.

This chain connects TRBV27 to TRBJ2-7, with D perhaps TRBD1 (6 bases). The CDR3 contains 13 residues. Per the germline V gene, CDR1 is MNHEY and CDR2 is SMNVEV (reference sequence). The ends were cut back, 5 bases at V and 2 bases at J, with 10 bases in the middle. The CDR3 spells CASSRTGTYEQYF. The CDR3 bases are TGTGCCAGCAGTCGTACAGGGACCTACGAGCAGTACTTC.

V gene TRBV28 combines with J gene TRBJ2-7; 8 nucleotides line up with TRBD1. CDR3 length: 13 amino acids. J gave up 4 bases and V 6 bases, and 5 bases lay outside the gene matches. Germline loops: CDR1 MDHEN, CDR2 SYDVKM. The CDR3 spells CASSFRDRYEQYF. The CDR3 nucleotides read TGTGCCAGCAGCTTCCGGGACAGGTACGAGCAGTACTTC.

The rearrangement links TRBV29-1 to TRBJ2-2, with D unresolved. CDR1 and CDR2 (germline): SQVTM, ANQGSEA. CDR3 length: 15 amino acids. V lost 1 base and J 5 bases, leaving 14 bases between the germline ends. The DNA for the CDR3 is TGCAGCGTTGAAGGAGGTGACGATAGGACCGGGGAGCTGTTTTTT. Translated, it gives CSVEGGDDRTGELFF.